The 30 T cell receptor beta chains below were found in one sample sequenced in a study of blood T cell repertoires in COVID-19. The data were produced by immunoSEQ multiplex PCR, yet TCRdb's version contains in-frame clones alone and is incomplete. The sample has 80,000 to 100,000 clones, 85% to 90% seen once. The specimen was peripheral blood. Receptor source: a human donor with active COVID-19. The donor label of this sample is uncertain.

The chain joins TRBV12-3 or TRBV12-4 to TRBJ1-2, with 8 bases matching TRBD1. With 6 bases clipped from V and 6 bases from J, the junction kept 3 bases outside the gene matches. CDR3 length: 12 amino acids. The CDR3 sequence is CASRDRENGYTF. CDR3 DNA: TGTGCCAGCAGGGACAGGGAAAATGGCTACACCTTC.

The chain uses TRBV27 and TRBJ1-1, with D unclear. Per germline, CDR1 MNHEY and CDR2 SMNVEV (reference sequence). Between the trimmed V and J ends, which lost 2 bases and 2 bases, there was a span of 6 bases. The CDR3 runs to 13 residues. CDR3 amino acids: CASSLTGNTEAFF. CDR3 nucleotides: TGTGCCAGCAGTTTAACGGGTAACACTGAAGCTTTCTTT.

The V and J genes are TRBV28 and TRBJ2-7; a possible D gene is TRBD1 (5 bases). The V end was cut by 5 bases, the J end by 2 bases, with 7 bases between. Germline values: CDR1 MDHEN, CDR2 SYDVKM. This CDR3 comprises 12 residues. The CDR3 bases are TGTGCCAGCAGTATCAGGGCCTACGAGCAGTACTTC. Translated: CASSIRAYEQYF.

The CDR3 nucleotides read TGCAGCGCCCGGGACTACTACGAGCAGTACTTC. Encoded protein: CSARDYYEQYF. The chain couples TRBV29-1 to TRBJ2-7; the match to TRBD2 covers 7 bases. In germline, CDR1 is SQVTM, CDR2 ANQGSEA. The trim removed 7 bases at V and 3 bases at J, leaving 3 bases unmatched. The CDR3 contains 11 residues.

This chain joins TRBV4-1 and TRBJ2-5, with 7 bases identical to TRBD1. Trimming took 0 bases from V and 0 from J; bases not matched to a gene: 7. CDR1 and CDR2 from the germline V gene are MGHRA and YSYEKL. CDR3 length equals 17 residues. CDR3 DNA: TGCGCCAGCAGCCAAGATTCGACAGGGCCTAACCAAGAGACCCAGTACTTC. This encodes CASSQDSTGPNQETQYF.

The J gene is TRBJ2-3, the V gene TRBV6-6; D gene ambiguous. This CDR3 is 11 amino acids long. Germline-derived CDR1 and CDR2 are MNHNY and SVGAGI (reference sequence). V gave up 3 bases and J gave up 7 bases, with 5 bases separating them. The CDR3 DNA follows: TGTGCCAGCAGTTATGTAAATACGCAGTATTTT. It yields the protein CASSYVNTQYF.

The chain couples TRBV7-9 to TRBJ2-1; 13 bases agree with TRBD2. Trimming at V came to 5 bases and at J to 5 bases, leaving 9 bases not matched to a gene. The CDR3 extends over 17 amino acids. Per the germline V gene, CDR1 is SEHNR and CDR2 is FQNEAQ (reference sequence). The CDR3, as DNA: TGTGCCAGCAGCACGCGGACTAGCGGGGGTCCGAACAATGAGCAGTTCTTC. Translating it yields CASSTRTSGGPNNEQFF.

The CDR3 protein is CASSSSSGGDETQETQYF. For the CDR3, the DNA is TGTGCCAGCAGTTCCTCTAGCGGGGGGGACGAGACCCAAGAGACCCAGTACTTC. This chain uses TRBV6-2 or TRBV6-3 with TRBJ2-5; TRBD2 aligns across 12 bases. The CDR3 totals 18 residues. Looked up from germline, CDR1 is MNHEY and CDR2 is SVGEGT. The V segment lost 4 bases and the J segment 1 base; nucleotides outside the gene matches: 10.

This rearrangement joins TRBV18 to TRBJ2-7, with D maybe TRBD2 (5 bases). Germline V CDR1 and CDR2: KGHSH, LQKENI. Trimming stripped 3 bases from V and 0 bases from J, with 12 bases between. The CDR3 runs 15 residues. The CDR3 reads CASSPAASGSYEQYF. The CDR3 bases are TGTGCCAGCTCACCCGCCGCGAGCGGCTCCTACGAGCAGTACTTC. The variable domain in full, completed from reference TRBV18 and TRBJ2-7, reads NAGVMQNPRHLVRRRGQEARLRCSPMKGHSHVYWYRQLPEEGLKFMVYLQKENIIDESGMPKERFSAEFPKEGPSILRIQQVVRGDSAAYFCASSPAASGSYEQYFGPGTRLTVT.

The CDR3 here is CASSYLKNSGTGFNQPQHF. CDR3 nucleotides: TGTGCCAGCAGTTACTTAAAAAATTCCGGGACAGGGTTCAATCAGCCCCAGCATTTT. This chain joins TRBV6-2 or TRBV6-3 and TRBJ1-5, with 9 positions matching TRBD1. J lost 3 bases, V lost 1 base, and 13 bases had no gene match. The CDR3 extends over 19 amino acids. Germline CDR1 MNHEY, CDR2 SVGEGT.

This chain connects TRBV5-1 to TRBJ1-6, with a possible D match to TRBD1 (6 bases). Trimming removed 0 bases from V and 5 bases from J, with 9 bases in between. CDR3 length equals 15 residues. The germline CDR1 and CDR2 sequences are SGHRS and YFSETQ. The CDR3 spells CASSLGDNHNSPLHF. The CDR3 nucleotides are TGCGCCAGCAGCTTGGGGGACAACCATAATTCACCCCTCCACTTT.

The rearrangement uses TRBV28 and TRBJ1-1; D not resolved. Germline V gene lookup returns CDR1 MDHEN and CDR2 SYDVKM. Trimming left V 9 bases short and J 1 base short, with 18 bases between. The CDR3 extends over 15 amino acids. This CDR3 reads CASTTPGGPNTEAFF. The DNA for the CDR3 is TGTGCCAGTACTACCCCCGGAGGTCCGAACACTGAAGCTTTCTTT.

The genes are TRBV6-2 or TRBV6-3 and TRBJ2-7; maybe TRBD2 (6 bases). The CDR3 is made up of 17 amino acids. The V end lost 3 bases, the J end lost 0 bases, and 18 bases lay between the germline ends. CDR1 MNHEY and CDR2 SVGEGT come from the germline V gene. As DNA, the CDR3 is TGTGCCAGCAGTTATAACGCACAGGACTACAGCTCCTACGAGCAGTACTTC. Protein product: CASSYNAQDYSSYEQYF.

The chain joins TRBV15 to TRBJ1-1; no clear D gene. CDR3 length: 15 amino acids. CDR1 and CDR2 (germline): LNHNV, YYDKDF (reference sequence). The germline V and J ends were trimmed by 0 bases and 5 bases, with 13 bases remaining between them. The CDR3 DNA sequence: TGTGCCACCAGCAGAGATGGCAGGATAGGAACTGAAGCTTTCTTT. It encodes CATSRDGRIGTEAFF.

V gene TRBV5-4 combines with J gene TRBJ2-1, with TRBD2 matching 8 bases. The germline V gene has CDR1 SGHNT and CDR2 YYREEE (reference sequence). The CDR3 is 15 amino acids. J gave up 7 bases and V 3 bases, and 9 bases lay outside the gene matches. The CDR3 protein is CASSSAGDPANEQFF. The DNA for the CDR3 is TGTGCCAGCAGCTCAGCGGGGGACCCTGCAAATGAGCAGTTCTTC. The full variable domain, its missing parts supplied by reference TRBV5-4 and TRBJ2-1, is ETGVTQSPTHLIKTRGQQVTLRCSSQSGHNTVSWYQQALGQGPQFIFQYYREEENGRGNFPPRFSGLQFPNYSSELNVNALELDDSALYLCASSSAGDPANEQFFGPGTRLTVL.

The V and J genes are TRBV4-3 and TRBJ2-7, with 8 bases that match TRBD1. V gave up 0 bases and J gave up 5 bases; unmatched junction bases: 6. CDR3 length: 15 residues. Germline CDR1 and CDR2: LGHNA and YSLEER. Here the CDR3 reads CASSQDRTGFNEQYF. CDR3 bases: TGCGCCAGCAGCCAAGATCGGACAGGGTTTAACGAGCAGTACTTC.

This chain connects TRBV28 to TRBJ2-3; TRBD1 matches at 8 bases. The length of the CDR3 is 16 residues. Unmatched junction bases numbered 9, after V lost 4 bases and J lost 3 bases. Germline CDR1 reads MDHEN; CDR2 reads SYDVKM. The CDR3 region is CASSSRTGILTDTQYF. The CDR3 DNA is TGTGCCAGCAGTTCCAGGACAGGGATTTTAACAGATACGCAGTATTTT.

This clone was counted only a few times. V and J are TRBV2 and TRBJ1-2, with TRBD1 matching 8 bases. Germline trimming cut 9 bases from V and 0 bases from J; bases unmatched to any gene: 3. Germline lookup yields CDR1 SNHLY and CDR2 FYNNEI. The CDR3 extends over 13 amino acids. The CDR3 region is CARAGQANYGYTF. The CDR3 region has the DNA TGTGCCAGAGCGGGACAGGCTAACTATGGCTACACCTTC.

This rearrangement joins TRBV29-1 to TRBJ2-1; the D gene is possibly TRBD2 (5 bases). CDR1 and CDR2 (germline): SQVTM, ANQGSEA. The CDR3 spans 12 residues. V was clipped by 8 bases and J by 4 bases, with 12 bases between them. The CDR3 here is CSTRRPYNEQFF. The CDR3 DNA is TGCAGCACTAGAAGACCGTACAATGAGCAGTTCTTC.

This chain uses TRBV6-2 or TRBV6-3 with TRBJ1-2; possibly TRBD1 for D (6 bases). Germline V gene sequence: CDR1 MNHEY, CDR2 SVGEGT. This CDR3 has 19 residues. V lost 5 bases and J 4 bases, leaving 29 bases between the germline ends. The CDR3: CASSPNPGHLDGWRYGYTF. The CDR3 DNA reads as TGTGCCAGCAGTCCAAATCCGGGACACCTGGATGGGTGGCGCTATGGCTACACCTTC.

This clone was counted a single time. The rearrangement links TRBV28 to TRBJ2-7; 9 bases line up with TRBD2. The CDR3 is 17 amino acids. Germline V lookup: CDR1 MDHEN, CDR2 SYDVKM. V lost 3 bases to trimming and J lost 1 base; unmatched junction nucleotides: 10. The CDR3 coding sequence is TGTGCCAGCAGTTTGGTGATTTTTAGCGGGGGTTCCTACGAGCAGTACTTC. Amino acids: CASSLVIFSGGSYEQYF.

CDR3 amino acids: CASTPLAGGVTDTQYF. As DNA, the CDR3 is TGTGCCAGCACCCCACTAGCGGGGGGTGTCACAGATACGCAGTATTTT. The chain combines TRBV6-6 with TRBJ2-3, with TRBD2 matching over 12 bases. The V segment lost 7 bases and the J segment 2 bases; nucleotides outside the gene matches: 7. This CDR3 has 16 residues. The V gene's germline CDR1 is MNHNY and CDR2 SVGAGI (reference sequence).

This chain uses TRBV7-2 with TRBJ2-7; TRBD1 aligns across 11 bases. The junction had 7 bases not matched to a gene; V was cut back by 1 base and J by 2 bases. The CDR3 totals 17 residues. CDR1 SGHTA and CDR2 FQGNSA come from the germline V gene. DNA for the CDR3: TGTGCCAGCAGCTTAGTCTTTTCGGGACAGGGGGCCTACGAGCAGTACTTC. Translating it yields CASSLVFSGQGAYEQYF.

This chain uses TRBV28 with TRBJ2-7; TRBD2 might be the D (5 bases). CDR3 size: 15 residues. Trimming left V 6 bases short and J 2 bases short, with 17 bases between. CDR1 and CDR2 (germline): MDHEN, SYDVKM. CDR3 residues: CASRGSGLNPYEQYF. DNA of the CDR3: TGTGCCAGCAGGGGAAGTGGACTGAATCCCTACGAGCAGTACTTC.

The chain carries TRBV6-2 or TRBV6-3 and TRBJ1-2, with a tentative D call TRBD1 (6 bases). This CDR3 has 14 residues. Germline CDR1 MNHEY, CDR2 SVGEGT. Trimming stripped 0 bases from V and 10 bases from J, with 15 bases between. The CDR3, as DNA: TGTGCCAGCAGTTACTCGAGGACAGCACTTCACTACACCTTC. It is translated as CASSYSRTALHYTF.

In nucleotides, the CDR3 is TGCGCCAGCAGCACTAGCTCTGGAAACACCATATATTTT. Residues: CASSTSSGNTIYF. V and J are TRBV5-1 and TRBJ1-3; no clear D. V was cut by 4 bases and J by 0 bases, with 5 bases left in between. This CDR3 comprises 13 residues. Per germline, CDR1 SGHRS and CDR2 YFSETQ.

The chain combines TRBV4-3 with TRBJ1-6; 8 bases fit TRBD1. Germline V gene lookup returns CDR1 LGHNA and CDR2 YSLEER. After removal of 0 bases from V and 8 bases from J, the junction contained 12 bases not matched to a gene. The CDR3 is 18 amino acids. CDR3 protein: CASSQDGDRTGADSPLHF. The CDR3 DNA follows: TGCGCCAGCAGCCAAGATGGGGACAGGACCGGTGCGGATTCACCCCTCCACTTT.

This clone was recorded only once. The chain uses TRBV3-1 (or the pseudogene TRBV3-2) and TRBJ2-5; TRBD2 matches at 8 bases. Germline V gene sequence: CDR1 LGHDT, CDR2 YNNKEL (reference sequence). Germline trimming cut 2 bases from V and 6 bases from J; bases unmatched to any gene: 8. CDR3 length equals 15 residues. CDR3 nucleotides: TGTGCCAGCAGCCAAAACTCGGGGGGGGCAAAGACCCAGTACTTC. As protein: CASSQNSGGAKTQYF.

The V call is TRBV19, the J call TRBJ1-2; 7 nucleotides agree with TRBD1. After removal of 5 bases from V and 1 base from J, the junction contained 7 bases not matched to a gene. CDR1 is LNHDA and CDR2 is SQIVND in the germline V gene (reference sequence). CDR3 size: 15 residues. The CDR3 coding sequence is TGTGCCAGTAGTCTTCGGACAGGAAGTAACTATGGCTACACCTTC. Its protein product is CASSLRTGSNYGYTF.

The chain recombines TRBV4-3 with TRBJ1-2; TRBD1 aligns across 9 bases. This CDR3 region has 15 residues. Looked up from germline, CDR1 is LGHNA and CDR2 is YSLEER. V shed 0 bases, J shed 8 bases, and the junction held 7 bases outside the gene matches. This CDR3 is CASSQDDGTGPGYTF. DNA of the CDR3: TGCGCCAGCAGCCAAGACGACGGGACAGGGCCGGGCTACACCTTC.